The 20 T cell receptor beta chains presented below share a single source sample, sequenced in a study of blood T cell repertoires in COVID-19. Produced via immunoSEQ multiplex PCR; TCRdb's table is partial and in-frame only. The sample carries 95,000 or so clones, 65% to 90% recorded once. Sequencing input: peripheral blood. Receptor source: a man at least 80 years old with active or convalescent COVID-19.

The V and J genes are TRBV9 and TRBJ2-7; 7 bases align to TRBD1. V gave up 1 base and J gave up 2 bases; unmatched junction bases: 6. The CDR3 extends over 15 amino acids. Germline lookup yields CDR1 SGDLS and CDR2 YYNGEE. For the CDR3, the DNA is TGTGCCAGCAGCGTAAAACCGGACAGGACCTACGAGCAGTACTTC. Protein sequence: CASSVKPDRTYEQYF.

The J gene is TRBJ2-7, the V gene TRBV11-3; maybe TRBD1 (5 bases). CDR1 is SGHNT, CDR2 YENEEA, per germline. V was clipped by 5 bases and J by 7 bases, with 15 bases between them. There are 13 residues in the CDR3. This chain's CDR3 is CASSRGARGEQYF. The CDR3 coding sequence is TGTGCCAGCAGCCGTGGGGCTCGTGGGGAGCAGTACTTC.

The J gene is TRBJ2-1, the V gene TRBV7-2, with a weak D call TRBD2 (5 bases). V was cut by 4 bases and J by 3 bases, with 13 bases left in between. Germline V lookup: CDR1 SGHTA, CDR2 FQGNSA. This CDR3 region has 15 residues. The CDR3 nucleotides are TGTGCCAGCAGCTCTGGGAGCCTCAACTACAATGAGCAGTTCTTC. It encodes CASSSGSLNYNEQFF.

The chain has TRBV7-2 and TRBJ2-1, with 8 bases matching TRBD2. The ends lost 4 bases at V and 4 bases at J; junction bases unmatched: 3. The germline gives CDR1 SGHTA, CDR2 FQGNSA. The CDR3 totals 14 residues. The DNA for the CDR3 is TGTGCCAGCAGCTCCCTAGCGGGTTACAATGAGCAGTTCTTC. Amino acid sequence: CASSSLAGYNEQFF.

This chain links TRBV27 with TRBJ1-4; D remains ambiguous. Germline lookup yields CDR1 MNHEY and CDR2 SMNVEV (reference sequence). This CDR3 is built from 14 residues. V was clipped by 5 bases and J by 2 bases, with 9 bases between them. In DNA, the CDR3 is TGTGCCAGCAGTCGAGGGTGGACTAATGAAAAACTGTTTTTT. This translates into CASSRGWTNEKLFF.

The chain carries TRBV12-5 and TRBJ2-7; TRBD1 agrees at 9 bases. In germline, CDR1 is LGHNT, CDR2 FRNRAP. The CDR3 totals 17 residues. Trimming took 0 bases from V and 5 from J; bases not matched to a gene: 11. The CDR3 bases are TGTGCTAGTGGTTTGGTACGAGGTAAAAGGACAGGGGACGAGCAGTACTTC. It is translated as CASGLVRGKRTGDEQYF.

The chain links TRBV16 to TRBJ2-2, with D uncertain. Trimming took off 1 base at V and 7 bases at J, with 13 bases between the two ends. Per the germline V gene, CDR1 is KGHSY and CDR2 is FQNENV. CDR3 length: 15 amino acids. The CDR3 sequence is CASSQFSPANGELFF. CDR3 nucleotides: TGTGCCAGCAGCCAATTCAGCCCAGCGAACGGGGAGCTGTTTTTT.

The sample holds a few counts of this clone. V and J are TRBV18 and TRBJ2-7, with TRBD2 identical over 7 bases. Germline loops: CDR1 KGHSH, CDR2 LQKENI. Trimming at V came to 5 bases and at J to 6 bases, leaving 4 bases not matched to a gene. CDR3 size: 12 residues. The CDR3, as DNA: TGTGCCAGCTCAAGCGGGACTATCGAGCAGTACTTC. Protein sequence: CASSSGTIEQYF.

This chain uses TRBV28 with TRBJ1-5; 9 positions match TRBD1. J gave up 3 bases and V 3 bases, and 6 bases lay outside the gene matches. This CDR3 is built from 16 residues. Germline CDR1 and CDR2: MDHEN and SYDVKM. CDR3 sequence reads: CASSFEGQGFNQPQHF. The CDR3 DNA reads TGTGCCAGCAGTTTTGAGGGACAGGGCTTCAATCAGCCCCAGCATTTT.

The chain recombines TRBV19 with TRBJ2-1; 8 positions match TRBD2. The CDR3 is 16 residues long. Trimming removed 4 bases from V and 1 base from J; junction bases left unmatched: 6. Germline V CDR1 and CDR2: LNHDA, SQIVND (reference sequence). The CDR3 protein is CASSTYTSGSYNEQFF. The CDR3 DNA is TGTGCCAGTAGTACGTACACTAGCGGATCCTACAATGAGCAGTTCTTC.

The J gene is TRBJ2-1, the V gene TRBV7-9; D possibly corresponds to TRBD1 (5 bases). The germline V gene encodes CDR1 SEHNR and CDR2 FQNEAQ (reference sequence). This CDR3 region has 15 residues. Trimming took off 1 base at V and 8 bases at J, with 15 bases between the two ends. Here the CDR3 reads CASSLVGVRWDEQFF. CDR3 nucleotide sequence: TGTGCCAGCAGCTTAGTAGGGGTAAGGTGGGATGAGCAGTTCTTC.

CDR3 coding DNA: TGTGCCAGCAGCCTTCGGGAAATGAACACTGAAGCTTTCTTT. It is translated as CASSLREMNTEAFF. This chain links TRBV16 with TRBJ1-1; the D is unclear. V gave up 4 bases and J gave up 0 bases, with 9 bases separating them. The CDR3 runs to 14 residues. Germline V gene lookup returns CDR1 KGHSY and CDR2 FQNENV.

This clone appeared a few times. This sequence joins TRBV20-1 and TRBJ2-7; D is perhaps TRBD2 (6 bases). The CDR3 is 11 residues long. Germline CDR1 DFQATT, CDR2 SNEGSKA (reference sequence). Written as DNA, the CDR3 is TGCAGCGCGACCGGGGGTGGAGAGCAGTACTTC. This encodes CSATGGGEQYF.

The rearrangement links TRBV2 to TRBJ2-4; D is perhaps TRBD1 (5 bases). Germline assignment: CDR1 SNHLY and CDR2 FYNNEI. The CDR3 spans 13 residues. V was shortened by 6 bases and J by 6 bases, with 12 bases between the two germline ends. The CDR3 DNA sequence: TGTGCCAGCAGACAGGATGGGTCAAACATTCAGTACTTC. Amino acid sequence: CASRQDGSNIQYF.

V usage is TRBV19 and J usage is TRBJ1-1; 7 nucleotides match TRBD1. V lost 4 bases, J lost 5 bases, and 7 bases stayed unmatched. Germline CDR1 is LNHDA and CDR2 is SQIVND (reference sequence). The CDR3 loop spans 14 amino acids. The CDR3 here is CASSNRQGWTEAFF. The CDR3 nucleotides read TGTGCCAGTAGTAACCGACAGGGATGGACTGAAGCTTTCTTT.

The V gene is TRBV2, the J gene TRBJ1-2, with 8 nucleotides matching TRBD1. Trimming took 5 bases from V and 2 from J; bases not matched to a gene: 13. The V gene's germline CDR1 is SNHLY and CDR2 FYNNEI. This CDR3 spans 17 amino acids. CDR3 coding DNA: TGTGCCAGCAGTATGCGGACAGGGATAACCTACAACTATGGCTACACCTTC. Its protein is CASSMRTGITYNYGYTF.

The J gene is TRBJ1-5, the V gene TRBV3-1 (or the pseudogene TRBV3-2), with 8 nucleotides matching TRBD1. The V and J ends lost 0 bases and 4 bases, in that order; junction bases with no gene match: 8. The CDR3 loop spans 17 amino acids. CDR1 and CDR2 (germline): LGHDT, YNNKEL (reference sequence). The CDR3 region has the DNA TGTGCCAGCAGCCAAGATCCCACAGGGGGAGGGAATCAGCCCCAGCATTTT. Translation gives CASSQDPTGGGNQPQHF.

The chain uses TRBV6-2 or TRBV6-3 and TRBJ1-5; D not resolved. Germline V gene sequence: CDR1 MNHEY, CDR2 SVGEGT. Trimming cost V 4 bases and J 0 bases, with 10 bases left between them. The CDR3 has 15 residues. CDR3 sequence: CASSSTANSNQPQHF. For the CDR3, the DNA is TGTGCCAGCAGTTCTACAGCAAATAGCAATCAGCCCCAGCATTTT.

The V and J genes are TRBV7-9 and TRBJ1-3; no reliable D call. V dropped 1 base and J dropped 6 bases, with 7 bases sitting between them. The CDR3 is 13 amino acids. Per the germline V gene, CDR1 is SEHNR and CDR2 is FQNEAQ (reference sequence). The CDR3 region is CASSLDSLNTIYF. CDR3 nucleotides: TGTGCCAGCAGCTTAGATAGTTTAAACACCATATATTTT.

V is TRBV7-3 and J is TRBJ2-5; 7 nucleotides line up with TRBD2. The trim removed 5 bases at V and 4 bases at J, leaving 10 bases unmatched. Germline CDR1 and CDR2: SGHTA and FQGTGA. The CDR3 spans 15 residues. The chain's CDR3 is CASSPSGTTGETQYF. The CDR3 DNA sequence: TGTGCCAGCAGCCCGTCCGGGACTACCGGAGAGACCCAGTACTTC.